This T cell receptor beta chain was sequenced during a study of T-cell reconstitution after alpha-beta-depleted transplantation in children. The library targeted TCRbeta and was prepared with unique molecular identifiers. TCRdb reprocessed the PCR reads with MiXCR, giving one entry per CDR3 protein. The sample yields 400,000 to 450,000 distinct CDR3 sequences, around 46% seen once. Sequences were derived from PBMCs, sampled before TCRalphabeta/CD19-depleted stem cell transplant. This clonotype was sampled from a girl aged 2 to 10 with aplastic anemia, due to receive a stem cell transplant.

The CDR3 here is CSARGLYREIDEQYF. For the CDR3, the DNA is TGCAGTGCTAGAGGTCTCTACAGGGAGATCGACGAGCAGTACTTC. The V call is TRBV20-1, the J call TRBJ2-7, with D possibly matching TRBD1 (6 bases). Germline assignment: CDR1 DFQATT and CDR2 SNEGSKA (reference sequence). The CDR3 consists of 15 residues. Trimming took off 1 base at V and 5 bases at J, with 18 bases between the two ends.